The sequence of this T cell receptor (beta chain) was determined in a study of CD8 T cells in ankylosing spondylitis. Findings and limits, study-wide: Typical of ankylosing spondylitis blood, it appeared, was a TCR beta motif of eight highly homologous variants.

For TCR beta, libraries came from quantitative 5'-RACE with molecular barcodes. TCRdb ran MiXCR on the 5' RACE reads and lists one entry per CDR3 protein. The sample yields 110,000 to 150,000 distinct CDR3 sequences, roughly 8.8% seen once. Concerning this clonotype: Its target is unknown.

Sample: synovial fluid, either unsorted or a sorted T cell fraction (not recorded which). This TCR was recovered from a male donor with ankylosing spondylitis.

This CDR3 is CASSVSPLANVLTF. The CDR3 bases are TGTGCCAGCAGCGTGAGTCCCCTGGCCAACGTCCTGACTTTC. The chain employs TRBV9 and TRBJ2-6; D is unresolved. The V end lost 2 bases, the J end lost 6 bases, and 9 bases lay between the germline ends. The CDR3 is 14 amino acids. CDR1 is SGDLS and CDR2 is YYNGEE in the germline V gene.